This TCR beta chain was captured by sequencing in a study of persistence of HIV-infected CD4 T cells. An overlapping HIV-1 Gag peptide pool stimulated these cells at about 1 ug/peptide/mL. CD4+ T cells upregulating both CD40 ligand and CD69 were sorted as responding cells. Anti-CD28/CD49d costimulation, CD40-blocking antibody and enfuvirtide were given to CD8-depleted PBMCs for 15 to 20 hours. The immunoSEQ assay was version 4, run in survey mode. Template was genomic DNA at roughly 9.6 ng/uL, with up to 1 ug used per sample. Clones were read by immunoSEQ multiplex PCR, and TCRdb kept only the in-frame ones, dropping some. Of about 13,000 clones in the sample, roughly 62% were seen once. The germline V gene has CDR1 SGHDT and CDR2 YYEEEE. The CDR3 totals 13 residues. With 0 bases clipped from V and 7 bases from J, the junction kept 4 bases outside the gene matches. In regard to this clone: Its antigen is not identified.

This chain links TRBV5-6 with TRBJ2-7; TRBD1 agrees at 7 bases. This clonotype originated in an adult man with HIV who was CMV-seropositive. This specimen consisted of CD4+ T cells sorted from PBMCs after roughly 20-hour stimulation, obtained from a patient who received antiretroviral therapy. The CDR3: CASSLGQGREQYF. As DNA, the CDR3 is TGTGCCAGCAGCTTGGGACAGGGTCGGGAGCAGTACTTC.